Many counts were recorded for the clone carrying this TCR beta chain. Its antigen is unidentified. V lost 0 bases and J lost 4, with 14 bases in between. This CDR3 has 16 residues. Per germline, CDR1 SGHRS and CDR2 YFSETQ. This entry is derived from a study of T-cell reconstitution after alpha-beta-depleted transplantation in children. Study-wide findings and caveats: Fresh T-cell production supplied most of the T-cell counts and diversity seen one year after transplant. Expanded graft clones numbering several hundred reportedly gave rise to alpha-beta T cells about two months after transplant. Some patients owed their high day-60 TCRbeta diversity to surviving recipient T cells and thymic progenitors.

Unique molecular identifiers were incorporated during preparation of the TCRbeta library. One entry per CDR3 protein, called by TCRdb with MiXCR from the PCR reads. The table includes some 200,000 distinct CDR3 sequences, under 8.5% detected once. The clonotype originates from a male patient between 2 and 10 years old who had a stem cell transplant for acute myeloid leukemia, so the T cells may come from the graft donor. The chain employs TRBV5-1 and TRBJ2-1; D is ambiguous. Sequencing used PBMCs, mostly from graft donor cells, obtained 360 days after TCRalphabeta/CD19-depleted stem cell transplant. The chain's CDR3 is CASSLAENLGYNEQFF. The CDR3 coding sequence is TGCGCCAGCAGCTTGGCCGAGAATCTCGGGTACAATGAGCAGTTCTTC.